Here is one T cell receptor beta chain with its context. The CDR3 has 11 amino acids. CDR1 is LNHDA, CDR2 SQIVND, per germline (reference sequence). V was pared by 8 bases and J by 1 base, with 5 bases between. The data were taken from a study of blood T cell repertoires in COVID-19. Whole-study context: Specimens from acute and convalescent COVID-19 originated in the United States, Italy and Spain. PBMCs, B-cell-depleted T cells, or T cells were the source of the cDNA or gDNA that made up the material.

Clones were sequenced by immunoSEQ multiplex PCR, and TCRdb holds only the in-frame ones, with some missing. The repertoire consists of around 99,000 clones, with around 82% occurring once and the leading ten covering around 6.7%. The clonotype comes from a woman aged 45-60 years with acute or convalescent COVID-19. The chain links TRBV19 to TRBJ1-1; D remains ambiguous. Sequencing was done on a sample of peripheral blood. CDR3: CASLWNTEAFF. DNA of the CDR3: TGTGCCAGTCTTTGGAACACTGAAGCTTTCTTT.